Below, 2 T cell receptor beta chains from the same sample are listed, as sequenced in a study of graft-versus-host responses after intestinal transplantation. TCRdb's table, derived via immunoSEQ multiplex PCR, lists solely in-frame clones and lacks some. The table shows about 120,000 clones, with approximately 92% occurring only once. No antigen is known for these receptors. Sequenced here: unstimulated CD4+ T cells sorted from spleen or lymph node cells, sampled before intestinal transplant. These TCRs come from a human donor who received an intestinal transplant.

This chain joins TRBV18 and TRBJ1-1, with D perhaps TRBD1 (5 bases). Germline V gives CDR1 KGHSH, CDR2 LQKENI. CDR3 length: 13 residues. Trimming pared 3 bases from V and 2 bases from J, leaving 7 bases between. For the CDR3, the DNA is TGTGCCAGCTCACCGGGGGAAAACACTGAAGCTTTCTTT. It translates to CASSPGENTEAFF.

This rearrangement joins TRBV5-1 to TRBJ1-3; maybe TRBD1 (6 bases). With 3 bases removed from V and 3 bases from J, the gap between germline ends came to 16 bases. Germline V lookup: CDR1 SGHRS, CDR2 YFSETQ. CDR3 size: 16 residues. This chain's CDR3 is CASSSNLGGLGNTIYF. CDR3 in DNA: TGCGCCAGCAGCTCCAATCTGGGGGGGCTTGGAAACACCATATATTTT.